This T cell receptor beta chain is from a study of blood T cell repertoires in COVID-19. Study-wide background: Sample material is recorded as cDNA or gDNA derived from T cells, B-cell-depleted T cells, or PBMCs.

In the authors' methods: Scientists estimated how many nucleated cells there were by amplifying reference gene primers. Method: immunoSEQ multiplex PCR; TCRdb's copy keeps in-frame clones and lacks some. D and trimming come from the DNA, and the V and J calls and clone size come from that table. The sample yields approximately 200,000 clones, about 88% seen once. This sequence was found in a young woman with active or convalescent COVID-19. Sample: peripheral blood.

The CDR3 protein is CASSYRRNNEKLFF. In DNA, the CDR3 is TGTGCCAGCAGCTACAGACGGAATAATGAAAAACTGTTTTTT. The chain links TRBV2 to TRBJ1-4; D is unresolved. V lost 6 bases to trimming and J lost 4 bases, with 12 bases between them. The CDR3 runs 14 residues. Per germline, CDR1 SNHLY and CDR2 FYNNEI.